Following are 27 T cell receptor beta chains from one sample sequenced in a study of T-cell memory formation after mild COVID-19. TCRdb reprocessed the 5' RACE reads via MiXCR and lists one record per CDR3 protein. The top ten hold 8.4% of the sample, which has fewer than 550,000 distinct CDR3 sequences, 15% to 25% seen once. Specimen: PBMCs or a T cell subset sorted from them (not recorded which). Receptors were obtained from an adult woman who had mild COVID-19 (a few samples of this study predate the infection). Cell type and time point are not known.

The V call is TRBV7-9, the J call TRBJ2-2, with TRBD2 identical over 14 bases. CDR3 length: 22 residues. With V trimmed by 2 bases and J by 0 bases, 14 bases remained unmatched. Looked up from germline, CDR1 is SEHNR and CDR2 is FQNEAQ (reference sequence). This CDR3 reads CASSLKVFSEGLAGANTGELFF. CDR3 in DNA: TGTGCCAGCAGCTTAAAGGTATTTTCAGAGGGACTAGCGGGAGCGAACACCGGGGAGCTGTTTTTT. The complete variable domain, with remaining parts taken from reference TRBV7-9 and TRBJ2-2, reads DTGVSQNPRHKITKRGQNVTFRCDPISEHNRLYWYRQTLGQGPEFLTYFQNEAQLEKSRLLSDRFSAERPKGSFSTLEIQRTEQGDSAMYLCASSLKVFSEGLAGANTGELFFGEGSRLTVL.

This chain connects TRBV4-1 to TRBJ2-7, with 7 nucleotides matching TRBD1. CDR1 is MGHRA, CDR2 YSYEKL, per germline. This CDR3 is built from 15 residues. The J segment lost 0 bases and the V segment lost 0 bases, leaving 2 bases of the junction unmatched. In DNA, the CDR3 is TGCGCCAGCAGCCAAGACCGGGACAGCTCCTACGAGCAGTACTTC. As protein: CASSQDRDSSYEQYF.

The sample holds a few counts of this clonotype. This chain joins TRBV29-1 and TRBJ2-3; possibly TRBD1 for D (5 bases). Trimming pared 6 bases from V and 3 bases from J, leaving 13 bases between. This CDR3 comprises 13 residues. Germline CDR1 and CDR2: SQVTM and ANQGSEA. Here the CDR3 reads CSVPQGGTDTQYF. The CDR3 DNA reads TGCAGCGTCCCGCAGGGCGGAACAGATACGCAGTATTTT.

The chain uses TRBV20-1 and TRBJ2-1, with 9 positions matching TRBD2. Germline-derived CDR1 and CDR2 are DFQATT and SNEGSKA (reference sequence). The ends lost 1 base at V and 8 bases at J; junction bases unmatched: 9. The CDR3 is made up of 15 amino acids. The CDR3 sequence: CSARGSSGSIDEQFF. In DNA form, the CDR3 reads TGCAGTGCTAGAGGAAGTAGCGGGAGTATCGATGAGCAGTTCTTC.

In its sample, this clonotype was seen a few times. The chain combines TRBV4-1 with TRBJ2-1; 10 nucleotides line up with TRBD2. The germline gives CDR1 MGHRA, CDR2 YSYEKL. The length of the CDR3 is 15 residues. The V segment lost 1 base and the J segment 8 bases; nucleotides outside the gene matches: 5. The CDR3 DNA reads as TGCGCCAGCAGCCAAGCGAGCGGGAGGGCCGATGAGCAGTTCTTC. Protein: CASSQASGRADEQFF.

The chain links TRBV19 to TRBJ2-5, with 8 bases lining up with TRBD1. CDR1 and CDR2 (germline): LNHDA, SQIVND (reference sequence). This CDR3 has 16 residues. V gave up 3 bases and J gave up 5 bases; unmatched junction bases: 11. CDR3 sequence (DNA): TGTGCCAGTAGTATCTCTGGACAGGGAACTTGGGAGACCCAGTACTTC. Its translation: CASSISGQGTWETQYF. Supplemented by reference TRBV19 and TRBJ2-5, the full variable domain reads DGGITQSPKYLFRKEGQNVTLSCEQNLNHDAMYWYRQDPGQGLRLIYYSQIVNDFQKGDIAEGYSVSREKKESFPLTVTSAQKNPTAFYLCASSISGQGTWETQYFGPGTRLLVL.

This sequence joins TRBV6-5 and TRBJ2-3; no firm D call. The CDR3 contains 12 residues. The V end lost 10 bases, the J end lost 0 bases, and 8 bases lay between the germline ends. Germline V CDR1 and CDR2: MNHEY, SVGAGI. CDR3 in amino acids: CATRHSTDTQYF. The CDR3 nucleotides read TGTGCCACACGCCACAGCACAGATACGCAGTATTTT.

The sample holds a few counts of this clonotype. This rearrangement joins TRBV15 to TRBJ2-1; perhaps TRBD2 as D (6 bases). The germline V gene has CDR1 LNHNV and CDR2 YYDKDF (reference sequence). Trimming removed 8 bases from V and 1 base from J, with 12 bases in between. The length of the CDR3 is 14 residues. The CDR3 here is CATQSGVSYNEQFF. The CDR3 DNA follows: TGTGCCACCCAATCGGGGGTTTCCTACAATGAGCAGTTCTTC.

V gene TRBV6-5 combines with J gene TRBJ2-7, with 10 positions matching TRBD1. Unmatched junction bases numbered 11, after V lost 4 bases and J lost 2 bases. Germline V gene sequence: CDR1 MNHEY, CDR2 SVGAGI. The CDR3 consists of 17 residues. Here the CDR3 DNA reads TGTGCCAGCAGTTCTTGGGACCCGGGACAGGGGCCCTACGAGCAGTACTTC. Encoded protein: CASSSWDPGQGPYEQYF.

The sample holds many counts of this clonotype. The chain recombines TRBV7-2 with TRBJ2-7, with 9 positions matching TRBD2. Germline values: CDR1 SGHTA, CDR2 FQGNSA. V was pared by 5 bases and J by 3 bases, with 14 bases of the junction left unmatched. The CDR3 consists of 17 residues. The CDR3 DNA follows: TGTGCCAGCAGCCCTACCCCCAGACTAGCGGTTGACTACGAGCAGTACTTC. Residues: CASSPTPRLAVDYEQYF.

This clonotype has more than one count but fewer than ten. The chain carries TRBV18 and TRBJ2-2, with D perhaps matching TRBD1 (6 bases). Trimming cost V 2 bases and J 4 bases, with 14 bases left between them. This CDR3 contains 16 residues. The germline V gene has CDR1 KGHSH and CDR2 LQKENI. The CDR3 nucleotides are TGTGCCAGCTCACCAAACAGGGCCTTATTCACCGGGGAGCTGTTTTTT. This codes for CASSPNRALFTGELFF.

This clonotype showed up just a few times. V is TRBV7-9 and J is TRBJ1-5; D may be TRBD1 (5 bases). This CDR3 comprises 18 residues. The V end lost 1 base, the J end lost 4 bases, and 20 bases lay between the germline ends. The germline V gene has CDR1 SEHNR and CDR2 FQNEAQ (reference sequence). The CDR3 DNA is TGTGCCAGCAGCTTAGTGCGGGGTGCAGGGTTGGGTAATCAGCCCCAGCATTTT. This gives the protein CASSLVRGAGLGNQPQHF.

This rearrangement joins TRBV14 to TRBJ1-1, with D unclear. Germline V CDR1 and CDR2: SGHDN, FVKESK. V was cut by 3 bases and J by 1 base, with 6 bases left in between. The CDR3 has 13 amino acids. This chain's CDR3 is CASSHFKNTEAFF. DNA for the CDR3: TGTGCCAGCAGCCATTTCAAGAACACTGAAGCTTTCTTT.

V gene TRBV2 combines with J gene TRBJ2-1; D is unresolved. With 5 bases removed from V and 4 bases from J, the gap between germline ends came to 18 bases. CDR1 SNHLY and CDR2 FYNNEI come from the germline V gene. The CDR3 loop spans 16 amino acids. The CDR3 sequence is CASSLTSLSPYNEQFF. The CDR3 DNA is TGTGCCAGCAGTTTAACGTCCCTTTCCCCTTACAATGAGCAGTTCTTC.

This chain joins TRBV4-1 and TRBJ2-3; TRBD1 agrees at 9 bases. Germline loops: CDR1 MGHRA, CDR2 YSYEKL. The ends lost 4 bases at V and 2 bases at J; junction bases unmatched: 4. The CDR3 sequence is 15 residues long. CDR3 bases: TGCGCCAGCAGCCGGACAGGGGCACCCACAGATACGCAGTATTTT. Encoded protein: CASSRTGAPTDTQYF.

This CDR3 is CASSPGTSADNEQFF. Written as DNA, the CDR3 is TGCGCCAGCAGCCCCGGGACTAGCGCCGACAATGAGCAGTTCTTC. The chain uses TRBV4-1 and TRBJ2-1; the match to TRBD2 covers 10 bases. V lost 4 bases and J lost 5; bases outside the gene matches: 5. This CDR3 region has 15 residues. Germline V gives CDR1 MGHRA, CDR2 YSYEKL.

This sequence joins TRBV12-3 or TRBV12-4 and TRBJ1-2; TRBD1 matches 8 bases. V lost 4 bases to trimming and J lost 1 base; unmatched junction nucleotides: 8. The CDR3 consists of 16 residues. CDR3 in DNA: TGTGCCAGCAGTTCAGACAGGGGCCGGCTTAACTATGGCTACACCTTC. Amino acid sequence: CASSSDRGRLNYGYTF.

This clonotype was detected a few times. The chain recombines TRBV4-1 with TRBJ1-6; D is ambiguous. Trimming took off 0 bases at V and 0 bases at J, with 12 bases between the two ends. The CDR3 sequence is 18 residues long. Germline-derived CDR1 and CDR2 are MGHRA and YSYEKL. CDR3 amino acids: CASSQDSRQSSYNSPLHF. The CDR3 DNA follows: TGCGCCAGCAGCCAAGATAGCCGGCAGAGCTCCTATAATTCACCCCTCCACTTT.

This clonotype was recorded at least ten times. The chain couples TRBV7-3 to TRBJ2-3; 8 nucleotides align to TRBD1. Germline V gene data show CDR1 as SGHTA and CDR2 as FQGTGA. V gave up 2 bases and J gave up 0 bases; unmatched junction bases: 1. The CDR3 contains 15 residues. The CDR3 loop is CASSLGTGSTDTQYF. The DNA for the CDR3 is TGTGCCAGCAGCTTAGGGACAGGAAGCACAGATACGCAGTATTTT.

This clonotype was counted between two and nine times. The chain carries TRBV19 and TRBJ1-5, with D possibly TRBD1 on 6 matching bases. Germline V lookup: CDR1 LNHDA, CDR2 SQIVND (reference sequence). V dropped 2 bases and J dropped 1 base, with 15 bases sitting between them. The CDR3 loop spans 17 amino acids. CDR3 amino acids: CASSITPRQGSNQPQHF. Written as DNA, the CDR3 is TGTGCCAGTAGTATAACCCCCCGGCAGGGGAGCAATCAGCCCCAGCATTTT.

This sequence joins TRBV12-3 or TRBV12-4 and TRBJ2-1; possibly TRBD1 for D (5 bases). The CDR3 extends over 11 amino acids. V lost 10 bases, J lost 10 bases, and 14 bases lay in between. CDR3 DNA: TGTGCCACCGACAGAGAAGCGGAGCAGTTCTTC. Its translation: CATDREAEQFF.

This clonotype occurred a few times. The rearrangement uses TRBV5-4 and TRBJ2-1; D tentatively fits TRBD1 or TRBD2 (6 bases each). CDR1 is SGHNT and CDR2 is YYREEE in the germline V gene (reference sequence). V shed 4 bases and J shed 5 bases, with 16 bases lying between them. This CDR3 is built from 15 residues. The CDR3 loop is CASSPSPGGHNEQFF. The CDR3 nucleotides are TGTGCCAGCAGCCCCTCCCCCGGGGGCCACAATGAGCAGTTCTTC.

This chain links TRBV7-6 with TRBJ1-6; 10 nucleotides line up with TRBD1. The CDR3 length is 16 residues. Germline V CDR1 and CDR2: SGHVS, FNYEAQ. Losses at the gene ends were 4 bases for V and 9 bases for J; bases not matched to a gene: 9. This chain's CDR3 is CASSSTRDRGASPLHF. CDR3 sequence (DNA): TGTGCCAGCAGCTCCACCCGGGACAGGGGCGCTTCACCCCTCCACTTT.

This CDR3 is CASHQAQETQYF. The CDR3, as DNA: TGCGCCAGCCACCAAGCTCAAGAGACCCAGTACTTC. The V call is TRBV5-1, the J call TRBJ2-5; D not resolved. Trimming cost V 7 bases and J 2 bases, with 9 bases left between them. The germline V gene has CDR1 SGHRS and CDR2 YFSETQ. CDR3 length equals 12 residues.

V usage is TRBV5-5 and J usage is TRBJ2-1, with D unclear. The V gene's germline CDR1 is SGHKS and CDR2 YYEKEE (reference sequence). V was clipped by 3 bases and J by 9 bases, with 19 bases between them. The CDR3 length is 15 residues. CDR3 DNA sequence: TGTGCCAGCAGCTGGACCTGGGCGGCTACTGGTGAGCAGTTCTTC. Residues: CASSWTWAATGEQFF.

The table lists this clonotype with a few counts. This sequence joins TRBV6-2 or TRBV6-3 and TRBJ2-4; 11 nucleotides line up with TRBD2. Trimming at V came to 7 bases and at J to 11 bases, leaving 7 bases not matched to a gene. Looked up from germline, CDR1 is MNHEY and CDR2 is SVGEGT. This CDR3 contains 13 residues. The CDR3 bases are TGTGCCAGCACGGTAGCGGGAGGGCCGGTTCAGTACTTC. This codes for CASTVAGGPVQYF.

This clonotype was observed a few times. V gene TRBV5-5 combines with J gene TRBJ2-4; possibly TRBD1 or TRBD2 for D (5 bases each). The CDR3 length is 13 residues. Trimming removed 0 bases at V and 8 bases at J, with 9 bases between. Per the germline V gene, CDR1 is SGHKS and CDR2 is YYEKEE (reference sequence). The CDR3 DNA is TGTGCCAGCAGCTTGGTAGAGGGGTACATTCAGTACTTC. It encodes CASSLVEGYIQYF. Filled out from reference TRBV5-5 and TRBJ2-4, the complete variable domain reads DAGVTQSPTHLIKTRGQQVTLRCSPISGHKSVSWYQQVLGQGPQFIFQYYEKEERGRGNFPDRFSARQFPNYSSELNVNALLLGDSALYLCASSLVEGYIQYFGAGTRLSVL.